What follows is one TCR beta chain and its context. Its antigen is unidentified. CDR1 and CDR2 from the germline V gene are MGHDK and SYGVNS. The CDR3 contains 13 residues. Then a second PCR, running roughly 7 to 11 cycles, was carried out with a sample-barcoded 5' primer and a J-beta primer mix. MiXCR was run by TCRdb on the 5' RACE reads, yielding one entry per CDR3 protein. The sample holds about 800,000 distinct CDR3 sequences, roughly 25% seen once. The data stem from a study of blood T cells in healthy people across ages. Study-wide findings and caveats: Donors of long life had a larger count of naive CD4+ cells and greater diversity than aged donors.

These data also featured in a second study, about T cells of mothers and their children.

The chain combines TRBV25-1 with TRBJ2-5, with D possibly matching TRBD2 (6 bases). The DNA end favors TRBJ2-7, so the J call may be wrong. The clonotype comes from a boy younger than 18 in good health. Specimen: blood. This CDR3 reads CASSELGGYEQYF. The CDR3 DNA sequence: TGTGCCAGCAGTGAATTGGGGGGCTACGAGCAGTACTTC.